The 20 T cell receptor beta chains presented below share a single source sample, sequenced in a study of T-cell memory formation after mild COVID-19. TCRdb reprocessed the 5' RACE reads with MiXCR, giving one entry per CDR3 protein. The sample records over 120,000 distinct CDR3 sequences, less than 25% being singletons. What was sequenced was PBMCs or a T cell subset sorted from them (not recorded which). The receptors originated from an adult woman who had mild COVID-19 (a few samples of this study predate the infection). Cell type and time point are not known.

The chain has TRBV27 and TRBJ2-7; D might be TRBD1 or TRBD2, each matching 5 bases. This CDR3 spans 13 amino acids. The V gene's germline CDR1 is MNHEY and CDR2 SMNVEV (reference sequence). Trimming stripped 4 bases from V and 6 bases from J, with 13 bases between. CDR3 sequence: CASSYSTRGEQYF. In nucleotides, the CDR3 is TGTGCCAGCAGTTATAGCACTAGGGGCGAGCAGTACTTC.

This clonotype was detected a few times. The rearrangement joins TRBV20-1 to TRBJ2-7; 10 nucleotides match TRBD1. The junction had 5 bases not matched to a gene; V was cut back by 1 base and J by 5 bases. The CDR3 is made up of 14 amino acids. The V gene's germline CDR1 is DFQATT and CDR2 SNEGSKA (reference sequence). CDR3 loop: CSARAVGQGNEQYF. The CDR3 DNA follows: TGCAGTGCTAGAGCGGTGGGACAGGGGAACGAGCAGTACTTC.

The chain couples TRBV9 to TRBJ1-4; perhaps TRBD1 as D (6 bases). With 2 bases removed from V and 0 bases from J, the gap between germline ends came to 11 bases. The CDR3 is 16 residues long. Looked up from germline, CDR1 is SGDLS and CDR2 is YYNGEE. In DNA, the CDR3 is TGTGCCAGCAGCGTCGGGACATTTGCAACTAATGAAAAACTGTTTTTT. Amino acid sequence: CASSVGTFATNEKLFF.

The J gene is TRBJ1-5, the V gene TRBV7-9, with TRBD1 matching over 8 bases. Per germline, CDR1 SEHNR and CDR2 FQNEAQ (reference sequence). The CDR3 runs 16 residues. V shed 5 bases, J shed 7 bases, and the junction held 13 bases outside the gene matches. The CDR3 coding sequence is TGTGCCAGCAGCCACTCTCAGGACAGGGCGGAGCAGCCCCAGCATTTT. Translating gives CASSHSQDRAEQPQHF.

This clonotype was detected only a few times. The rearrangement uses TRBV6-5 and TRBJ2-7; the D call may be TRBD1 or TRBD2 (5 bases each). This CDR3 region has 13 residues. V was shortened by 0 bases and J by 11 bases, with 14 bases between the two germline ends. The germline V gene has CDR1 MNHEY and CDR2 SVGAGI. For the CDR3, the DNA is TGTGCCAGCAGTTACTCGTCGGGGCGAGGGGAGTACTTC. Translated, it gives CASSYSSGRGEYF.

The chain has TRBV7-9 and TRBJ1-1; no clear D gene. Trimming left V 8 bases short and J 1 base short, with 11 bases between. Germline V gives CDR1 SEHNR, CDR2 FQNEAQ (reference sequence). The CDR3 is 13 residues long. The CDR3 loop reads CASRIRGNTEAFF. CDR3 DNA sequence: TGTGCCAGCCGGATTCGGGGGAACACTGAAGCTTTCTTT.

This chain uses TRBV29-1 with TRBJ2-7; 9 bases align to TRBD1. Germline V CDR1 and CDR2: SQVTM, ANQGSEA. The CDR3 consists of 15 residues. After removal of 3 bases from V and 1 base from J, the junction contained 7 bases not matched to a gene. In nucleotides, the CDR3 is TGCAGCGTTGAGCCTGGCGGGACAGGGTCCTACGAGCAGTACTTC. Its translation: CSVEPGGTGSYEQYF.

Notes on this clonotype: Compared with germline, one end of the junction differs, possibly owing to a read error. The rearrangement joins TRBV12-3 or TRBV12-4 to TRBJ2-1, with 8 bases fitting TRBD2. The CDR3 runs to 16 residues. The DNA for the CDR3 is TGTGCCAGCCGTTTAAGGGGTAGCGGGACCTACAATGAGCAGTTCTTC. It is translated as CASRLRGSGTYNEQFF.

There are a few counts of this clonotype. The CDR3 here is CASPRVGGGTDTQYF. CDR3 sequence (DNA): TGTGCCAGCCCTCGAGTCGGCGGGGGCACAGATACGCAGTATTTT. V and J are TRBV7-2 and TRBJ2-3; a weak D match, TRBD2 (6 bases). The CDR3 extends over 15 amino acids. Per the germline V gene, CDR1 is SGHTA and CDR2 is FQGNSA. V lost 8 bases and J 1 base, leaving 16 bases between the germline ends.

As for this clonotype: This may come from a read error, since a much larger clone is one base off. V is TRBV4-2 and J is TRBJ2-7; TRBD2 might be the D (5 bases). Trimming removed 8 bases from V and 1 base from J, with 12 bases in between. Germline lookup yields CDR1 LGHNA and CDR2 YNFKEQ. This CDR3 region has 13 residues. This chain's CDR3 is CASRPPGSYEQYF. The CDR3 region has the DNA TGTGCCAGCCGCCCTCCGGGGTCCTACGAGCAGTACTTC.

This clonotype has a handful of counts. The CDR3 coding sequence is TGTGCCAGCAGCCAAAGCGGGCCGACCCGGAATGAGCAGTTCTTC. Amino acids: CASSQSGPTRNEQFF. The chain links TRBV12-3 or TRBV12-4 to TRBJ2-1; a possible D gene is TRBD2 (6 bases). V dropped 6 bases and J dropped 7 bases, with 19 bases sitting between them. This CDR3 region has 15 residues.

This clonotype occurred a few times. The chain combines TRBV30 with TRBJ2-1, with 8 nucleotides matching TRBD1. The V and J ends lost 2 bases and 6 bases, in that order; junction bases with no gene match: 6. The CDR3 is 14 residues long. Germline-derived CDR1 and CDR2 are GTSNPN and SVGIG (reference sequence). The DNA of the CDR3 is TGTGCCTGGAGTACGACAGGGGTGATCAATGAGCAGTTCTTC. Its translation is CAWSTTGVINEQFF.

This sequence joins TRBV9 and TRBJ1-1; D perhaps matches TRBD1 (6 bases). CDR3 length equals 15 residues. Germline V lookup: CDR1 SGDLS, CDR2 YYNGEE. Trimming removed 4 bases at V and 3 bases at J, with 16 bases between. The CDR3 coding sequence is TGTGCCAGCAGCCCCGCCGGGGGCTCGTACACTGAAGCTTTCTTT. Protein sequence: CASSPAGGSYTEAFF.

This clonotype was recorded a few times. The rearrangement uses TRBV7-9 and TRBJ2-1; D is unresolved. The CDR3 has 16 residues. Germline loops: CDR1 SEHNR, CDR2 FQNEAQ (reference sequence). Trimming stripped 1 base from V and 0 bases from J, with 10 bases between. Here the CDR3 reads CASSLDAASSYNEQFF. The CDR3 coding sequence is TGTGCCAGCAGCTTAGACGCGGCAAGCTCCTACAATGAGCAGTTCTTC. Using reference TRBV7-9 and TRBJ2-1 for the parts outside the CDR3, the full variable domain is DTGVSQNPRHKITKRGQNVTFRCDPISEHNRLYWYRQTLGQGPEFLTYFQNEAQLEKSRLLSDRFSAERPKGSFSTLEIQRTEQGDSAMYLCASSLDAASSYNEQFFGPGTRLTVL.

This clonotype has more than one count but fewer than ten. The chain joins TRBV20-1 to TRBJ2-5; the D is unclear. The ends were cut back, 0 bases at V and 2 bases at J, with 7 bases in the middle. CDR1 and CDR2 (germline): DFQATT, SNEGSKA (reference sequence). This CDR3 is built from 13 residues. CDR3 coding DNA: TGCAGTGCTAGAGATTTACCTCAAGAGACCCAGTACTTC. Its protein product is CSARDLPQETQYF.

The chain carries TRBV7-9 and TRBJ2-1; a possible D gene is TRBD2 (6 bases). From germline, CDR1 is SEHNR and CDR2 FQNEAQ (reference sequence). V was clipped by 1 base and J by 10 bases, with 8 bases between them. This CDR3 spans 12 amino acids. CDR3 bases: TGTGCCAGCAGCTTAGGGAGGGCCGAGCAGTTCTTC. Its translation is CASSLGRAEQFF.

This clonotype was recorded a few times. The V and J genes are TRBV5-1 and TRBJ2-5; D not resolved. The germline V gene encodes CDR1 SGHRS and CDR2 YFSETQ. With 3 bases removed from V and 3 bases from J, the gap between germline ends came to 9 bases. The CDR3 runs to 13 residues. The CDR3 DNA sequence: TGCGCCAGCAGCTCGAGACTGGAAGAGACCCAGTACTTC. Its translation: CASSSRLEETQYF. The full variable domain, with the rest looked up from reference TRBV5-1 and TRBJ2-5, is KAGVTQTPRYLIKTRGQQVTLSCSPISGHRSVSWYQQTPGQGLQFLFEYFSETQRNKGNFPGRFSGRQFSNSRSEMNVSTLELGDSALYLCASSSRLEETQYFGPGTRLLVL.

The rearrangement links TRBV2 to TRBJ2-3, with 8 bases fitting TRBD2. This CDR3 spans 14 amino acids. Germline V lookup: CDR1 SNHLY, CDR2 FYNNEI. V shed 4 bases and J 5 bases; nucleotides not matched to a gene: 5. In DNA form, the CDR3 reads TGTGCCAGCAGTGGACGGGGGGGCCAAGATACGCAGTATTTT. This codes for CASSGRGGQDTQYF.

The rearrangement uses TRBV4-1 and TRBJ2-2; D might be TRBD2 (5 bases). Per the germline V gene, CDR1 is MGHRA and CDR2 is YSYEKL. CDR3 length equals 16 residues. Trimming removed 0 bases from V and 5 bases from J, with 13 bases in between. CDR3 DNA sequence: TGCGCCAGCAGCCAAGATAGGGAAGGCGGGACCGGGGAGCTGTTTTTT. It codes for CASSQDREGGTGELFF.

The chain is built from TRBV2 and TRBJ2-7, with D possibly being TRBD2 (6 bases). CDR3 length: 15 residues. Looked up from germline, CDR1 is SNHLY and CDR2 is FYNNEI. V shed 2 bases and J shed 2 bases, with 13 bases lying between them. In DNA, the CDR3 is TGTGCCAGCAGTGAACCGGGACTGGGCCCCTACGAGCAGTACTTC. It codes for CASSEPGLGPYEQYF.